This record looks at one T cell receptor beta chain sequence and its context. Antigen unknown. Other DNA sequences in this specimen translate into the identical CDR3. The treatment denotes: some 19 received Ad26.COV2.S at low or high dose, single or two shots; a few received placebo; per-sample allocation not given. Material that was analyzed had been drawn on day 63 after the first vaccine or placebo injection. Ad26.COV2.S expressed prefusion-stabilized spike from the original Wuhan strain. These data are taken from a study of Ad26.COV2.S vaccination and SARS-CoV-2 variants. Whole-study findings and limits: There was a possibility that the TCR breadth and depth analyses underestimated total T cell responses. Vaccine recipients showed a spike-specific TCR breadth that was higher than in placebo recipients.

The assay was immunoSEQ multiplex PCR, and TCRdb's table has in-frame clones only and misses some. This table has about 500,000 clones, 80% to 90% appearing once. Trimming took 0 bases from V and 4 from J, leaving 7 bases between them. This CDR3 region has 13 residues. Per germline, CDR1 MNHEY and CDR2 SVGAGI. The sample here was peripheral blood, taken in a trial of Ad26.COV2.S vaccine versus placebo. The TCR was taken from a person aged 18 to 59 who received the Ad26.COV2.S COVID-19 vaccine or a placebo. The J gene is TRBJ2-7, the V gene TRBV6-5; D is possibly TRBD1 (5 bases). CDR3 DNA: TGTGCCAGCAGTTACTCGCAGGGTTACGAGCAGTACTTC. This gives the protein CASSYSQGYEQYF.